This T cell receptor beta chain appears in the sequencing data of a study of CXCR3-negative and CXCR3-positive naive CD8 T cells (dated by TCRdb to between 2019 and 2020). Study-wide context: Around 140 million TRB reads were obtained in total, roughly 1.5 +/- 0.3 million reads per library. The diversity and physicochemical repertoire analyses included roughly ten donors pooled from two independent experiments. Naive subsets from roughly 5 donors and memory cells from 3 donors were included in the TRBV-TRBJ cluster analysis. Results the study describes overall, beyond this receptor: Surface CD5, linked to self-reactivity in mice, was comparable between naive subsets; TCR interaction strength was therefore also inferred from TRB CDR3 physicochemical properties. Freshly isolated PBMCs were used for most assays because CXCR3 expression partially decreased after cryopreservation. Naive CXCR3-negative and CXCR3-positive cells from the same donor showed similar TRBV-TRBJ usage, whereas memory cells showed distinct patterns. TRB CDR3s from CXCR3-positive naive cells showed higher hydrophobicity (lower Kidera factor 4), lower energy, and higher strength and volume indices than CXCR3-negative naive cells. Both naive subsets had comparably high repertoire diversity, while memory CD8+ T cells had much lower repertoire diversity.

For sequencing, a NextSeq 550 was employed. The Human TCR Profiling Kit (MiLaboratory) was used to prepare UMI-labeled 5' RACE TRB cDNA libraries. cDNA synthesis used the entire amount of extracted RNA, and PCR amplification then used the entire amount of cDNA produced. The libraries were made side by side, with each library going through the same number of PCR cycles. In the authors' own workflow: MIGEC and MiXCR extracted about 50,000 +/- 10,000 unique UMI-labeled TRB cDNA molecules per library, requiring at least two reads per UMI. Each library averaged about 40,000 +/- 10,000 functional in-frame TRB CDR3 nucleotide clonotypes without stop codons. After each sample was downsampled to 5000 UMI-labeled TRB molecules, VDJtools was used to calculate diversity metrics such as normalized Shannon-Wiener and Chao1. VDJtools was used to calculate clonotype-size-weighted physicochemical properties of the central five CDR3 residues, namely interaction energy, strength, volume and Kidera factor 4. After reprocessing by TCRdb, each CDR3 protein sequence is one entry, and no DNA is given. The authors' filters were not applied to this entry. Per the sample table, the count is roughly 140,000 distinct CDR3 sequences. Jointly, the top ten make up roughly 0.27% of the sample.

Points on this clonotype: The specificity of this receptor is unknown.

Sequences SGHDN (CDR1) and FVKESK (CDR2) are obtained from the germline V gene. The CDR3 holds 16 amino acids from the cysteine to the phenylalanine. Nucleotide data are not available. Each CD8+ T cell subset was flow-sorted in triplicate, with roughly 310,000 cells per subset placed directly into RLT lysis buffer. Naive CD8+ T cells were defined stringently as CD45RO-CCR7+CD27+CD95- to exclude memory contaminants. Standard density gradient centrifugation was used to isolate peripheral blood mononuclear cells from buffy coats. A FACSAria III was used to flow-sort naive CXCR3-negative and CXCR3-positive CD8+ T cells. An RNeasy Mini Kit was used to extract total RNA from the sorted cells.

This clonotype was obtained from a human donor in good health. Some clones in this sample may be carry-over from other donors' samples. The chain employs TRBV14 and TRBJ1-1. The sequencing input was naive CXCR3+ CD8+ T cells from blood. The sample's cell subset or site label is to be understood as: CD45RO-CCR7+CD27+CD95- naive CD8+ T cells expressing CXCR3 (TNR3+). The CDR3 corresponds to CASSPYKSIGNTEAFF.